The entry that follows covers one TCR beta chain sequence. CDR3 size: 12 residues. Trimming took 6 bases from V and 9 from J, leaving 12 bases between them. CDR1 is MGHRA and CDR2 is YSYEKL in the germline V gene. The table came from immunoSEQ multiplex PCR; TCRdb's copy has only in-frame clones and leaves some out. The sample gives around 81,000 clones, about four fifths of which show up once; approximately 7.3% is in the top ten. This sample stems from a study of blood T cell repertoires in COVID-19. Study background: COVID-19 samples collected from the United States, Italy and Spain covered acute and convalescent phases. Nucleic acid was either cDNA or gDNA, and it came from T cells, B-cell-depleted T cells, or PBMCs.

The TCR originated in a human donor in a cohort sampled during active COVID-19. Sequencing was done on a sample of peripheral blood. V and J are TRBV4-1 and TRBJ1-5, with unresolved D. CDR3 protein: CASSPNFGPQHF. The CDR3 coding sequence is TGCGCCAGCAGTCCTAACTTCGGGCCCCAGCATTTT.